A selection of T cell receptor beta chains follows, all from one sample in a study of shared clonotypes between healthy human individuals. Sequencing used immunoSEQ multiplex PCR; TCRdb keeps in-frame clones, though not all of them. The repertoire holds around 1,000,000 clones, with 70% to 80% as singletons. Sequencing was done on a sample of memory CD4+ T cells from PBMCs. These receptors were collected from a man younger than 35 in good health. Some clones in this sample may be carry-over from other donors' samples. Each CDR3 is given with its conserved first and last residue. A D gene is named only where the DNA matches it firmly. The size of a clone is reported for some rows only, either as once, few or many, or as a class for expanded clones.

>TRBV18|few|TRBD1|TRBJ1-2
TGTGCCAGCTCAACGGAGACAGGGGGCTACGGCTACACCTTC
CASSTETGGYGYTF
>TRBV16|.|TRBD1|TRBJ2-1
TGTGCCAGCAGCCAAGACAGGGTAGTGGATGAGCAGTTCTTC
CASSQDRVVDEQFF
>TRBV9|.|TRBD2|TRBJ2-3
TGTGCCAGCAGCGCGACTAGCGGGAGAGGCACGGATACGCAGTATTTT
CASSATSGRGTDTQYF
>TRBV9|.|.|TRBJ2-1
TGTGCCAGCAGCAGCGACGGATACACGGGTAATGAGCAGTTCTTC
CASSSDGYTGNEQFF
>TRBV2|.|TRBD2|TRBJ2-7
TGTGCCAGCAGTCTCGGGACTAGCAGTAACTACGAGCAGTACTTC
CASSLGTSSNYEQYF
>TRBV7-8|.|.|TRBJ1-3
TGTGCCAGCAGCTTAGTCAGATCGGACTCTGGAAACACCATATATTTT
CASSLVRSDSGNTIYF
>TRBV4-2|few|TRBD1|TRBJ1-4
TGTGCCAGCAGCCTTAGAGCAGGACAGGGTTTAAATGAAAAACTGTTTTTT
CASSLRAGQGLNEKLFF
>TRBV29-1|.|.|TRBJ2-3
TGCAGCGTGGGACGGAGCACAGATACGCAGTATTTT
CSVGRSTDTQYF
>TRBV30|many|.|TRBJ1-1
TGTGCCTGGAGTAGACAGCTTAATGAAGCTTTCTTT
CAWSRQLNEAFF
>TRBV5-1|.|.|TRBJ1-2
TGCGCCAGCAGCCCCGGTGGAGAGGATGGCTACACCTTC
CASSPGGEDGYTF
>TRBV18|.|.|TRBJ2-2
TGTGCCAGCTCACCACCGGGAGGACCTAACACCGGGGAGCTGTTTTTT
CASSPPGGPNTGELFF
>TRBV7-8|.|TRBD2|TRBJ2-1
TGTGCCAGCAATATGTGGGAGGGCAGGGACAATGAGCAGTTCTTC
CASNMWEGRDNEQFF
>TRBV30|.|TRBD1|TRBJ1-4
TGTGCCTGGAGCGCAGACGACAGGGCCCAAAGTGAAAAACTGTTTTTT
CAWSADDRAQSEKLFF
>TRBV20-1|.|.|TRBJ1-2
TGCAGTGCTGAGGATAACTATGGCTACACCTTC
CSAEDNYGYTF
>TRBV9|few|.|TRBJ2-1
TGTGCCAGCAGTAGGGCTGGCTCCTACAATGAGCAGTTCTTC
CASSRAGSYNEQFF
>TRBV7-2|.|TRBD2|TRBJ2-7
TGTGCCAGCAGCCCGGGACTAGCGCGAACCTACGAGCAGTACTTC
CASSPGLARTYEQYF
>TRBV28|.|TRBD1|TRBJ2-2
TGTGCCAGCAGCCTATTCCCGGGACAGGCGAACACCGGGGAGCTGTTTTTT
CASSLFPGQANTGELFF
>TRBV6-6|once|.|TRBJ2-7
TGTGCCAGCAGCCCAGACCCCCGGCGCTCCTACGAGCAGTACTTC
CASSPDPRRSYEQYF
>TRBV18|.|TRBD1|TRBJ2-4
TGTGCCAGCTCAGCCCGGGGACAGGGGATTTACATTCAGTACTTC
CASSARGQGIYIQYF
>TRBV6-1|few|.|TRBJ2-3
TGTGCCAGCAGTGAAAGACAGGGCACAGATACGCAGTATTTT
CASSERQGTDTQYF
>TRBV28|.|.|TRBJ1-2
TGTGCCAGTTTAGCCAGAGAAAACTATGGCTACACCTTC
CASLARENYGYTF
>TRBV7-2|.|.|TRBJ1-4
TGTGCCAGCAGCCCGACACAGGCAATTAATGAAAAACTGTTTTTT
CASSPTQAINEKLFF
>TRBV5-5|.|.|TRBJ1-4
TGTGCCAGCAGCCTGCTCGGGGACGAGGAAAAACTGTTTTTT
CASSLLGDEEKLFF
>TRBV28|.|.|TRBJ2-7
TGTGCCAGCAGTTTGTCGGCGCGGGCTTACGAGCAGTACTTC
CASSLSARAYEQYF
>TRBV14|.|TRBD1|TRBJ2-7
TGTGCCAGCAGCAGAGCTGCCGGGACAGGCCCCTACGAGCAGTACTTC
CASSRAAGTGPYEQYF
>TRBV27|.|TRBD1|TRBJ1-2
TGTGCCAGCAGTTTTCAGATGGGACAGGGGAACGATGGCTACACCTTC
CASSFQMGQGNDGYTF
>TRBV4-1|.|TRBD2|TRBJ2-1
TGCGCCAGCAGCCGATTACTAGCGGGAGACTCCTACAATGAGCAGTTCTTC
CASSRLLAGDSYNEQFF
>TRBV10-3|.|.|TRBJ2-2
TGTGCCAGTGGCCGGGACCTGGGGACCGGGGAGCTGTTTTTT
CASGRDLGTGELFF
>TRBV9|.|TRBD1|TRBJ2-2
TGTGCCAGCAGCGCCCAAACAGGGGCCGGGGAGCTGTTTTTT
CASSAQTGAGELFF